Listed below are T cell receptor beta chains from one sample, sequenced in a study of T cell responses to AZD1222 COVID-19 vaccine. TCRdb's table, derived via immunoSEQ multiplex PCR, lists solely in-frame clones and lacks some. The table has over 100,000 clones, 90% seen once. Sequenced material: peripheral blood, taken on day 0 of AZD1222 vaccination. The source is an adult in good health. Each CDR3 is given with its conserved first and last residue. Each record gives: D gene, clone size, J gene, V gene, CDR3 DNA, CDR3 protein. The D gene is left open where the match is weak. The listing skips clone size in some rows; elsewhere it reads once, few, many or a size class.

D gene: TRBD1
clone size: NA
J gene: TRBJ2-7
V gene: TRBV18
CDR3 DNA: TGTGCCAGCTCACGGACAGGGGGCCTCTCCGAGCAGTACTTC
CDR3 protein: CASSRTGGLSEQYF

D gene: NA
clone size: NA
J gene: TRBJ1-2
V gene: TRBV2
CDR3 DNA: TGTGCCAGCTCGGGAGACGGAGCTAACTATGGCTACACCTTC
CDR3 protein: CASSGDGANYGYTF

D gene: NA
clone size: NA
J gene: TRBJ1-3
V gene: TRBV4-2
CDR3 DNA: TGTGCCAGCAGCCAAGAGGTCAGGGGACGAGACACCATATATTTT
CDR3 protein: CASSQEVRGRDTIYF

D gene: TRBD2
clone size: NA
J gene: TRBJ2-3
V gene: TRBV11-2
CDR3 DNA: TGTGCCAGCAGCTTGGGGGGAGGGCCCACAGATACGCAGTATTTT
CDR3 protein: CASSLGGGPTDTQYF

D gene: NA
clone size: NA
J gene: TRBJ2-7
V gene: TRBV4-1
CDR3 DNA: TGCGCCAGCAGCCAAGATTCCGAGCAGTACTTC
CDR3 protein: CASSQDSEQYF

D gene: TRBD2
clone size: NA
J gene: TRBJ2-7
V gene: TRBV2
CDR3 DNA: TGTGCCAGGAGCTTAGCGGGGGAAAGCTCCTACGAGCAGTACTTC
CDR3 protein: CARSLAGESSYEQYF

D gene: NA
clone size: NA
J gene: TRBJ2-5
V gene: TRBV25-1
CDR3 DNA: TGTGCCAGCAGTGAATCAGGGCCGGGAGAGACCCAGTACTTC
CDR3 protein: CASSESGPGETQYF

D gene: TRBD2
clone size: NA
J gene: TRBJ2-5
V gene: TRBV15
CDR3 DNA: TGTGCCACCAGCAGAGATGCGGGGGGGCCGGAGACCCAGTACTTC
CDR3 protein: CATSRDAGGPETQYF

D gene: NA
clone size: NA
J gene: TRBJ1-2
V gene: TRBV7-9
CDR3 DNA: TGTGCCAGCAGCTTAAATAGGGGTAACTATGGCTACACCTTC
CDR3 protein: CASSLNRGNYGYTF

D gene: NA
clone size: NA
J gene: TRBJ1-1
V gene: TRBV11-3
CDR3 DNA: TGTGCCAGCAGCTTAGACAGGGGACACACTGAAGCTTTCTTT
CDR3 protein: CASSLDRGHTEAFF

D gene: NA
clone size: NA
J gene: TRBJ2-3
V gene: TRBV7-2
CDR3 DNA: TGTGCCAGCAGCTTCGGCACAGATACGCAGTATTTT
CDR3 protein: CASSFGTDTQYF

D gene: NA
clone size: NA
J gene: TRBJ2-1
V gene: TRBV10-3
CDR3 DNA: TGTGCCATCAGTGAGTCGGACGCAGCCTCCTACAATGAGCAGTTCTTC
CDR3 protein: CAISESDAASYNEQFF

D gene: TRBD1
clone size: NA
J gene: TRBJ1-1
V gene: TRBV3-1/TRBV3-2
CDR3 DNA: TGTGCCAGCAGCCAAGATGGGGACCGGACAGGGCGGAACACTGAAGCTTTCTTT
CDR3 protein: CASSQDGDRTGRNTEAFF

D gene: TRBD1
clone size: NA
J gene: TRBJ2-1
V gene: TRBV6-5
CDR3 DNA: TGTGCCAGCAGAAATGACAGGGAAGGGAGAGATGAGCAGTTCTTC
CDR3 protein: CASRNDREGRDEQFF

D gene: NA
clone size: NA
J gene: TRBJ1-5
V gene: TRBV3-1/TRBV3-2
CDR3 DNA: TGTGCCAGCAGCCAAGATAGGAACAGTAATCAGCCCCAGCATTTT
CDR3 protein: CASSQDRNSNQPQHF

D gene: TRBD1
clone size: NA
J gene: TRBJ1-3
V gene: TRBV11-3
CDR3 DNA: TGTGCCAGCAGCCTGGGACAGGGGGCGTCTGGAAACACCATATATTTT
CDR3 protein: CASSLGQGASGNTIYF

D gene: NA
clone size: NA
J gene: TRBJ2-7
V gene: TRBV9
CDR3 DNA: TGTGCCAGCAGCGTAGGAGAGAGGGTATCAACCTACGAGCAGTACTTC
CDR3 protein: CASSVGERVSTYEQYF

D gene: TRBD1
clone size: NA
J gene: TRBJ1-2
V gene: TRBV20-1
CDR3 DNA: TGCAGTGCTAGTCCGATTGAGGGACAGGGTGGAGACGGTGGCTACACCTTC
CDR3 protein: CSASPIEGQGGDGGYTF

D gene: TRBD1
clone size: NA
J gene: TRBJ1-4
V gene: TRBV5-4
CDR3 DNA: TGTGCCAGCAGCGCATTACAGGGGGGGAATGAAAAACTGTTTTTT
CDR3 protein: CASSALQGGNEKLFF

D gene: NA
clone size: NA
J gene: TRBJ2-7
V gene: TRBV7-9
CDR3 DNA: TGTGCCAGCAGCCCCCCCGCGCGGTGGTCCTACGAGCAGTACTTC
CDR3 protein: CASSPPARWSYEQYF

D gene: NA
clone size: NA
J gene: TRBJ2-5
V gene: TRBV11-2
CDR3 DNA: TGTGCCAGCAGCGACCCTAGGGCAGTCCAAGAGACCCAGTACTTC
CDR3 protein: CASSDPRAVQETQYF

D gene: NA
clone size: once
J gene: TRBJ1-2
V gene: TRBV7-6
CDR3 DNA: TGTGCCAGCAGCTCACAGGGAAACTATGGCTACACCTTC
CDR3 protein: CASSSQGNYGYTF

D gene: TRBD1
clone size: NA
J gene: TRBJ1-5
V gene: TRBV19
CDR3 DNA: TGTGCCAGTTGTTACCGGGACAGGGGCAATCAGCCCCAGCATTTT
CDR3 protein: CASCYRDRGNQPQHF

D gene: NA
clone size: NA
J gene: TRBJ2-3
V gene: TRBV7-9
CDR3 DNA: TGTGCCAGCAGCCCCCGGGGCGGGAGCACAGATACGCAGTATTTT
CDR3 protein: CASSPRGGSTDTQYF

D gene: TRBD2
clone size: NA
J gene: TRBJ2-1
V gene: TRBV5-8
CDR3 DNA: TGTGCCAGCAGCTTGGACGGGACTAGGGCGGTGTATGAGCAGTTCTTC
CDR3 protein: CASSLDGTRAVYEQFF

D gene: TRBD2
clone size: NA
J gene: TRBJ2-1
V gene: TRBV5-1
CDR3 DNA: TGCGCCAGCAGCTGGGGACTAGCGGGAGGGTGGTACAATGAGCAGTTCTTC
CDR3 protein: CASSWGLAGGWYNEQFF

D gene: TRBD1
clone size: NA
J gene: TRBJ2-7
V gene: TRBV9
CDR3 DNA: TGTGCCAGCAGCGTAGGCGGACAGGGAATACTCTACGAGCAGTACTTC
CDR3 protein: CASSVGGQGILYEQYF

D gene: TRBD2
clone size: NA
J gene: TRBJ2-1
V gene: TRBV5-1
CDR3 DNA: TGCGCCAGCAGCTTTGGAGATCTAGCGGGAGTCGGTCCCTACAATGAGCAGTTCTTC
CDR3 protein: CASSFGDLAGVGPYNEQFF

D gene: NA
clone size: NA
J gene: TRBJ1-1
V gene: TRBV19
CDR3 DNA: TGTGCCAGTAGTATCGGACAGCGGAACACTGAAGCTTTCTTT
CDR3 protein: CASSIGQRNTEAFF

D gene: NA
clone size: once
J gene: TRBJ1-2
V gene: TRBV4-3
CDR3 DNA: TGCGCCAGCAGCCACCGCCCCGTCCTGGGGGGCTACACCTTC
CDR3 protein: CASSHRPVLGGYTF

D gene: NA
clone size: NA
J gene: TRBJ2-4
V gene: TRBV11-3
CDR3 DNA: TGTGCCAGCAGCTCGACGGAAAACATTCAGTACTTC
CDR3 protein: CASSSTENIQYF

D gene: NA
clone size: once
J gene: TRBJ2-7
V gene: TRBV15
CDR3 DNA: TGTGCCACCAGCAGAGTTACAGGAGCGGACGAGCAGTACTTC
CDR3 protein: CATSRVTGADEQYF

D gene: TRBD2
clone size: once
J gene: TRBJ2-7
V gene: TRBV5-1
CDR3 DNA: TGCGCCAGCAGCTTGGGAGGACTAGCTGGCGTCTACGAGCAGTACTTC
CDR3 protein: CASSLGGLAGVYEQYF

D gene: NA
clone size: NA
J gene: TRBJ2-7
V gene: TRBV18
CDR3 DNA: TGTGCCAGCTCACCGACAGCGTCCTACGAGCAGTACTTC
CDR3 protein: CASSPTASYEQYF

D gene: NA
clone size: once
J gene: TRBJ1-2
V gene: TRBV4-3
CDR3 DNA: TGCGCCAGCAGCCAAGACAGCCGCAGCTATGGCTACACCTTC
CDR3 protein: CASSQDSRSYGYTF

D gene: TRBD1
clone size: NA
J gene: TRBJ1-2
V gene: TRBV10-3
CDR3 DNA: TGTGCCATCAGTGGTTCGGACAGGGACGATGGCTACACCTTC
CDR3 protein: CAISGSDRDDGYTF

D gene: TRBD1
clone size: NA
J gene: TRBJ1-2
V gene: TRBV7-2
CDR3 DNA: TGTGCCAGCAGCCGACAGGGGAGCTATGGCTACACCTTC
CDR3 protein: CASSRQGSYGYTF